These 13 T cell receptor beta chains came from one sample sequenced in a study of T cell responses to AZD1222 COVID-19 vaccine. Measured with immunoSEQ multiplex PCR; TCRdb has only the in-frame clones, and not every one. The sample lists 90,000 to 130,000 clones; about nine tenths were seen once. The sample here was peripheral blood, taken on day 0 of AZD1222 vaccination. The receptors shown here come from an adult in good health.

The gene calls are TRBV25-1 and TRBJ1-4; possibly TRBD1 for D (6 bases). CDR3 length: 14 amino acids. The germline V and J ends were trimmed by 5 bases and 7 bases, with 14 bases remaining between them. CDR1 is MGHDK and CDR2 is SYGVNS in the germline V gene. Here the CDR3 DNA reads TGTGCCAGCAGTACGCGGGGGGCTGTTGAAAAACTGTTTTTT. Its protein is CASSTRGAVEKLFF. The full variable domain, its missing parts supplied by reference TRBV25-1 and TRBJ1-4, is EADIYQTPRYLVIGTGKKITLECSQTMGHDKMYWYQQDPGMELHLIHYSYGVNSTEKGDLSSESTVSRIRTEHFPLTLESARPSHTSQYLCASSTRGAVEKLFFGSGTQLSVL.

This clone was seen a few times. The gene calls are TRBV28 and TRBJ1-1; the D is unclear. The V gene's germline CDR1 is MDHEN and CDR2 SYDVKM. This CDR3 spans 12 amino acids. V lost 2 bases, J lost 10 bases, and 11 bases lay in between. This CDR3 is CASSLIPRGAFF. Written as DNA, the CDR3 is TGTGCCAGCAGTTTAATCCCCAGAGGAGCTTTCTTT.

CDR3 region: CASSWGGDEQFF. CDR3 in DNA: TGCGCCAGCAGCTGGGGGGGAGATGAGCAGTTCTTC. V and J are TRBV5-1 and TRBJ2-1, with TRBD2 matching over 7 bases. This CDR3 has 12 residues. The V gene's germline CDR1 is SGHRS and CDR2 YFSETQ. After removal of 3 bases from V and 8 bases from J, the junction contained 2 bases not matched to a gene.

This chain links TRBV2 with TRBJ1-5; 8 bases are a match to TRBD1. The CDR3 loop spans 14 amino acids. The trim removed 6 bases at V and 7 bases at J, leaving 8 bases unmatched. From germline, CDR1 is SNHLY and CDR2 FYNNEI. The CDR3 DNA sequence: TGTGCCAGCAGGATGACAGGGGAGGGGCAGCCCCAGCATTTT. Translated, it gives CASRMTGEGQPQHF.

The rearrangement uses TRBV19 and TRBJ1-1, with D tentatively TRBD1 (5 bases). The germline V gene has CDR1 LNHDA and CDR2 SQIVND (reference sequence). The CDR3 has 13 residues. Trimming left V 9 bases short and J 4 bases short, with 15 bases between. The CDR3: CASARDVSTEAFF. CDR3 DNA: TGTGCCAGCGCCAGGGATGTGAGCACTGAAGCTTTCTTT.

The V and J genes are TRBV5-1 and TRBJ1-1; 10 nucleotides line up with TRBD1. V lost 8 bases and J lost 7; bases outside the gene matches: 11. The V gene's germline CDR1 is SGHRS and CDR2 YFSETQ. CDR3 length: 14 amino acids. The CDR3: CASRGQGSLDEAFF. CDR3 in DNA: TGCGCCAGTAGGGGACAGGGGTCGCTAGATGAAGCTTTCTTT.

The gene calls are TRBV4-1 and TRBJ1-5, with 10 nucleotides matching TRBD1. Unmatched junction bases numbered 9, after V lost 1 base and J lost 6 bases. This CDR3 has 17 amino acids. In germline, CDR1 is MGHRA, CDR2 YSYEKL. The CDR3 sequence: CASSQAFSTGGSQPQHF. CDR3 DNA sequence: TGCGCCAGCAGCCAAGCCTTTTCGACAGGGGGCAGTCAGCCCCAGCATTTT.

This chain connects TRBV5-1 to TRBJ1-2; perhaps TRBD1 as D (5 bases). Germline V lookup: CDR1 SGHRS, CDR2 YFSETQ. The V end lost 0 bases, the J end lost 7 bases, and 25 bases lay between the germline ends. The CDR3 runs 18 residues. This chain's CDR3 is CASSLAGGGTDAFGGYTF. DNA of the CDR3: TGCGCCAGCAGCTTGGCCGGAGGAGGGACGGACGCGTTTGGTGGCTACACCTTC.

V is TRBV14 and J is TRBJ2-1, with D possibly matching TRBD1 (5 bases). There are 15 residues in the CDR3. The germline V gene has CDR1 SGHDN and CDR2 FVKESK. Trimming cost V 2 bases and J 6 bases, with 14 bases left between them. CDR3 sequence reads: CASSQPRVGSNEQFF. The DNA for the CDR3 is TGTGCCAGCAGCCAACCCAGGGTCGGTTCCAATGAGCAGTTCTTC.

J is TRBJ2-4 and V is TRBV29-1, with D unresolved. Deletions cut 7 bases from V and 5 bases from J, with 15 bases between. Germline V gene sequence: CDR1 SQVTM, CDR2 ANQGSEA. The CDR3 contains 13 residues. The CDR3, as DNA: TGCAGCGGCACTGGAGACACTGAAAACATTCAGTACTTC. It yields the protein CSGTGDTENIQYF.

CDR3 nucleotides: TGTGCCAGCAGCTTGGCCCCGGACAGGGGGATGTATAATTCACCCCTCCACTTT. As protein: CASSLAPDRGMYNSPLHF. The chain uses TRBV5-5 and TRBJ1-6; 10 bases agree with TRBD1. CDR1 and CDR2 from the germline V gene are SGHKS and YYEKEE (reference sequence). The CDR3 runs 18 residues. The V segment lost 0 bases and the J segment 4 bases; nucleotides outside the gene matches: 7.

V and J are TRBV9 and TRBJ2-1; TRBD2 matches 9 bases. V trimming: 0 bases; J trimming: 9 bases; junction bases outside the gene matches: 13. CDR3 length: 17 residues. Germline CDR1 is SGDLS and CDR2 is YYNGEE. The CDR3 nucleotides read TGTGCCAGCAGCGTAGGGGCTAGCGGGATTATCGGTGGTGAGCAGTTCTTC. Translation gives CASSVGASGIIGGEQFF.

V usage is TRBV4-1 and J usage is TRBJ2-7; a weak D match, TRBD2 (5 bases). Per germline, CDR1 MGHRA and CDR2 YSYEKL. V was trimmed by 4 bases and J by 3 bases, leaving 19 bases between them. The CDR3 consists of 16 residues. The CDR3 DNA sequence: TGCGCCAGCAGCCCTGGGTATTCGGGAACTGTCTACGAGCAGTACTTC. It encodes CASSPGYSGTVYEQYF.